This entry lists 22 T cell receptor beta chains sequenced from one sample in a study of Ad26.COV2.S vaccination and SARS-CoV-2 variants. Treatment given: around 19 received Ad26.COV2.S at low or high dose, single or two shots; 5 received placebo; per-sample allocation not given. Collection of the samples took place on day 63 after the first injection of vaccine or placebo. The assay was immunoSEQ multiplex PCR, and TCRdb's table has in-frame clones only and misses some. Among 510,000 or so clones listed, roughly 87% were seen once. This specimen was peripheral blood, taken in a trial of Ad26.COV2.S vaccine versus placebo. Receptors were obtained from a person between 18 and 65 years old who received the Ad26.COV2.S COVID-19 vaccine or a placebo.

The rearrangement links TRBV28 to TRBJ2-4; 7 nucleotides agree with TRBD2. V was clipped by 7 bases and J by 3 bases; unmatched bases: 3. Germline CDR1 MDHEN, CDR2 SYDVKM. This CDR3 is built from 13 residues. The CDR3 DNA is TGTGCCAGCATTGGGGGGGGCAAAAACATTCAGTACTTC. Amino acid sequence: CASIGGGKNIQYF.

The chain employs TRBV28 and TRBJ2-7; TRBD1 matches at 8 bases. J gave up 3 bases and V 6 bases, and 7 bases lay outside the gene matches. The CDR3 extends over 14 amino acids. Germline V gene lookup returns CDR1 MDHEN and CDR2 SYDVKM. CDR3 region: CASRGFGQGYEQYF. CDR3 coding DNA: TGTGCCAGCAGGGGATTCGGACAGGGCTACGAGCAGTACTTC.

The chain employs TRBV29-1 and TRBJ2-7; the D gene could be TRBD1 or TRBD2 (5 bases each). Germline loops: CDR1 SQVTM, CDR2 ANQGSEA. With 7 bases removed from V and 3 bases from J, the gap between germline ends came to 19 bases. The CDR3 spans 14 residues. CDR3 amino acids: CSARDGAGLYEQYF. CDR3 nucleotides: TGCAGCGCCCGGGATGGGGCCGGGCTCTACGAGCAGTACTTC.

V is TRBV5-4 and J is TRBJ2-1; TRBD1 matches at 12 bases. Germline lookup yields CDR1 SGHNT and CDR2 YYREEE (reference sequence). The CDR3 has 17 residues. After removal of 2 bases from V and 6 bases from J, the junction contained 9 bases not matched to a gene. As DNA, the CDR3 is TGTGCCAGCAGCTTCAGGGCCGGGACAGGGGGCTTCAATGAGCAGTTCTTC. Protein: CASSFRAGTGGFNEQFF.

Points on this clone: Other DNA sequences in the sample encode the same CDR3. J is TRBJ2-5 and V is TRBV6-2 or TRBV6-3; D is unclear. The CDR3 has 13 amino acids. CDR1 is MNHEY and CDR2 is SVGEGT in the germline V gene. The V and J ends lost 2 bases and 2 bases respectively, with 6 bases between them. CDR3 sequence: CASSYGRQETQYF. The CDR3 DNA reads TGTGCCAGCAGTTACGGGCGGCAAGAGACCCAGTACTTC.

The rearrangement links TRBV10-3 to TRBJ2-3, with 10 bases matching TRBD2. The CDR3 covers 17 residues. J gave up 4 bases and V 4 bases, and 11 bases lay outside the gene matches. Germline V gene lookup returns CDR1 ENHRY and CDR2 SYGVKD. CDR3 sequence (DNA): TGTGCCATCAGTGGCTCTCCTAGCGGGAGTAGGGCAGATACGCAGTATTTT. Its translation: CAISGSPSGSRADTQYF.

The chain links TRBV11-2 to TRBJ2-2, with 8 nucleotides matching TRBD2. J was trimmed by 6 bases and V by 0 bases; bases with no gene match: 9. CDR3 size: 17 residues. The germline V gene encodes CDR1 SGHAT and CDR2 FQNNGV. The CDR3 is CASSLDPGTRGAGELFF. The CDR3 DNA sequence: TGTGCCAGCAGCTTAGATCCTGGGACTAGGGGGGCCGGGGAGCTGTTTTTT.

J is TRBJ2-1 and V is TRBV5-1, with a possible D match to TRBD2 (5 bases). V lost 5 bases and J lost 9, with 12 bases in between. The CDR3 sequence is 12 residues long. Per germline, CDR1 SGHRS and CDR2 YFSETQ. CDR3 amino acids: CASRGSAAEQFF. In DNA form, the CDR3 reads TGCGCCAGCAGAGGTTCAGCGGCTGAGCAGTTCTTC.

J is TRBJ2-2 and V is TRBV6-5; D unresolved. Trimming cost V 7 bases and J 0 bases, with 9 bases left between them. The CDR3 loop spans 14 amino acids. CDR1 and CDR2 (germline): MNHEY, SVGAGI. DNA for the CDR3: TGTGCCAGCACCCTAATGGCGAACACCGGGGAGCTGTTTTTT. Its protein product is CASTLMANTGELFF.

Concerning this clone itself: The same CDR3 also results from other DNA sequences found in this sample. For the CDR3, the DNA is TGTGCCTGGAGTTCGGGGGGTTACGAGCAGTACTTC. This translates into CAWSSGGYEQYF. The V call is TRBV30, the J call TRBJ2-7; 7 bases agree with TRBD2. Looked up from germline, CDR1 is GTSNPN and CDR2 is SVGIG (reference sequence). The CDR3 spans 12 residues. V shed 2 bases and J 4 bases; nucleotides not matched to a gene: 2.

CDR3 nucleotides: TGTGCCAGCAGCCGAGCCACAGGGACCCCTAATTCACCCCTCCACTTT. This sequence encodes CASSRATGTPNSPLHF. This sequence joins TRBV7-6 and TRBJ1-6; a weak D match, TRBD1 (6 bases). This CDR3 is 16 amino acids long. CDR1 is SGHVS and CDR2 is FNYEAQ in the germline V gene. The V end was cut by 5 bases, the J end by 6 bases, with 17 bases between.

The chain links TRBV7-9 to TRBJ2-1, with D possibly being TRBD1 or TRBD2 (5 bases each). Germline lookup yields CDR1 SEHNR and CDR2 FQNEAQ (reference sequence). The CDR3 extends over 13 amino acids. V was trimmed by 5 bases and J by 13 bases, leaving 18 bases between them. The CDR3 sequence is CASSRFYGDLQFF. CDR3 sequence (DNA): TGTGCCAGCAGCCGATTTTACGGGGACCTACAGTTCTTC.

This chain links TRBV11-3 with TRBJ2-1, with 8 bases fitting TRBD1. Germline CDR1 is SGHNT and CDR2 is YENEEA. Germline trimming cut 5 bases from V and 1 base from J; bases unmatched to any gene: 7. The CDR3 totals 16 residues. Here the CDR3 DNA reads TGTGCCAGCAGCCCGGAAGACAGGGGATCCTACAATGAGCAGTTCTTC. The encoded protein is CASSPEDRGSYNEQFF.

Comment on this clone: The DNA is left out, because the CDR3 cannot be placed on it with certainty; the CDR3 is given as TCRdb lists it. The chain joins TRBV21-1 to TRBJ1-6; no DNA check was done on the table's D call, TRBD1. TRBV21-1 is tagged as a pseudogene. The CDR3 length equals 18 residues, ends included. The CDR3 sequence: CASTPVAGGASYNSPLHF.

This clone has a count of ten or more. The CDR3 bases are TGTGCCAGCAGCCCAACCGGGACAGGGGTCACCGGGGAGCTGTTTTTT. It codes for CASSPTGTGVTGELFF. The chain recombines TRBV4-2 with TRBJ2-2; TRBD1 aligns across 10 bases. V lost 4 bases and J lost 4; bases outside the gene matches: 6. Looked up from germline, CDR1 is LGHNA and CDR2 is YNFKEQ. The CDR3 is made up of 16 amino acids.

This clone was observed a few times. The rearrangement joins TRBV7-3 to TRBJ2-2, with unresolved D. V lost 1 base and J lost 1, with 4 bases in between. Germline values: CDR1 SGHTA, CDR2 FQGTGA. This CDR3 contains 14 residues. CDR3 loop: CASSLIRNTGELFF. For the CDR3, the DNA is TGTGCCAGCAGCTTAATTCGGAACACCGGGGAGCTGTTTTTT.

The chain couples TRBV28 to TRBJ1-1, with D perhaps TRBD1 (6 bases). Germline loops: CDR1 MDHEN, CDR2 SYDVKM. The V gene lost 2 bases and the J gene lost 7 bases, with 11 bases spanning the gap. The CDR3 contains 13 residues. Here the CDR3 DNA reads TGTGCCAGCAGTTTACAGGGGCTGGGTGAAGCTTTCTTT. Protein sequence: CASSLQGLGEAFF.

V gene TRBV6-6 combines with J gene TRBJ1-2, with no clear D. V shed 4 bases and J shed 8 bases, with 11 bases lying between them. Germline-derived CDR1 and CDR2 are MNHNY and SVGAGI (reference sequence). This CDR3 spans 12 amino acids. The CDR3, as DNA: TGTGCCAGCAGTTCCGGGCCGGAGGGCTACACCTTC. Its protein product is CASSSGPEGYTF.

This clone was seen just once. V and J are TRBV5-1 and TRBJ2-1; 7 bases are shared with TRBD2. The CDR3 is 14 residues long. Trimming cost V 4 bases and J 5 bases; bases outside gene matches: 6. Germline values: CDR1 SGHRS, CDR2 YFSETQ. For the CDR3, the DNA is TGCGCCAGCAGCCTTGCGGGAGCCCACAATGAGCAGTTCTTC. It codes for CASSLAGAHNEQFF.

The chain couples TRBV5-1 to TRBJ1-2; 9 nucleotides match TRBD1. In germline, CDR1 is SGHRS, CDR2 YFSETQ. This CDR3 is built from 15 residues. J gave up 8 bases and V 3 bases, and 11 bases lay outside the gene matches. CDR3 bases: TGCGCCAGCAGCTCCGGAGACAGGGGGTCACCGGGCTACACCTTC. Amino acids: CASSSGDRGSPGYTF.

Comments on this clone: This sample includes further DNA sequences coding for the same CDR3. The CDR3 coding sequence is TGTGCCAGCAGTTTATTGACAGGGGGGAACACTGAAGCTTTCTTT. It is translated as CASSLLTGGNTEAFF. J is TRBJ1-1 and V is TRBV28; 9 nucleotides match TRBD1. Germline V CDR1 and CDR2: MDHEN, SYDVKM. J gave up 1 base and V 1 base, and 1 base lay outside the gene matches. The CDR3 extends over 15 amino acids.

CDR3 bases: TGTGCCAGCCCCCGCAAGCGGGGGGGGTACAATGAGCAGTTCTTC. Its protein product is CASPRKRGGYNEQFF. The J gene is TRBJ2-1, the V gene TRBV2; 10 nucleotides agree with TRBD2. V shed 8 bases and J 4 bases; nucleotides not matched to a gene: 8. This CDR3 has 15 amino acids. Germline loops: CDR1 SNHLY, CDR2 FYNNEI.